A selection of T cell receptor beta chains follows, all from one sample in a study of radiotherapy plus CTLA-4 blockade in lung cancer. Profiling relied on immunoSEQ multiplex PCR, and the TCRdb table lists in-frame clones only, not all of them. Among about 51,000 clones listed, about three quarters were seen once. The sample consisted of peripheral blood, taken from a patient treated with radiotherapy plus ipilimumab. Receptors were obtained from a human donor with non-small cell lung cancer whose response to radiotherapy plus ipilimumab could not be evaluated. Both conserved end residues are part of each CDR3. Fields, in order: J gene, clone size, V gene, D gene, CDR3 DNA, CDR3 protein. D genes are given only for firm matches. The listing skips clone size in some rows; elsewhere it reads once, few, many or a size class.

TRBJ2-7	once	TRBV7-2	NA	TGTGCCAGCAGCCACCGACTAGGCGGGGTATACTACGAGCAGTACTTC	CASSHRLGGVYYEQYF
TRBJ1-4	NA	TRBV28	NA	TGTGCCAGCTGGAGCCAAGCTAATGAAAAACTGTTTTTT	CASWSQANEKLFF
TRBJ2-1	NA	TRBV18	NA	TGTGCCAGCTCGCCCCCCAGGGGCGATGAGCAGTTCTTC	CASSPPRGDEQFF
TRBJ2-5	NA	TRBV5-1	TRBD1	TGCGCCAGCAGCTTGGAAGGGACAGGAGAGACCCAGTACTTC	CASSLEGTGETQYF
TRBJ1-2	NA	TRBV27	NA	TGTGCCAGCAGTTTATCGGGTCAGGACTATGGCTACACCTTC	CASSLSGQDYGYTF
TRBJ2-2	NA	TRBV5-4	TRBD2	TGTGCCGTAGGCGGGGGGGCCGGGGAGCTGTTTTTT	CAVGGGAGELFF
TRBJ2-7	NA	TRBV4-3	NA	TGCGCCAGCAGCCAAGAAGGACATTACGACGAGCAGTACTTC	CASSQEGHYDEQYF
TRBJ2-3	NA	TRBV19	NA	TGTGCCAGTAGTATAGGGGGCTTTGTGGATACGCAGTATTTT	CASSIGGFVDTQYF
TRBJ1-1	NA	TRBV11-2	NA	TGTGCCAGCAGCTTAGTGACGGCGGAACTCACTGAAGCTTTCTTT	CASSLVTAELTEAFF
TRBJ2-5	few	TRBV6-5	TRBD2	TGTGCCAGCAGGGCGGGGGGAAAAGAGACCCAGTACTTC	CASRAGGKETQYF
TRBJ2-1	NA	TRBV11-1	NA	TGTGCCAGCAGCTTTTCCCCGACTAATGAGCAGTTCTTC	CASSFSPTNEQFF
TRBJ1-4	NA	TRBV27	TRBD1	TGTGCCAGCAGTTTATTGGGACAGGGATCTGAAAAACTGTTTTTT	CASSLLGQGSEKLFF
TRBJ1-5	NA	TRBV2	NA	TGTGCCAGCAGTGTGTACAGGAGTCAGCCCCAGCATTTT	CASSVYRSQPQHF
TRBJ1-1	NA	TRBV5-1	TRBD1	TGCGCCAGCAGCTGGGGGACAGGGGGCAGTGTTACTGAAGCTTTCTTT	CASSWGTGGSVTEAFF
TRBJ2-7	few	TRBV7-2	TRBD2	TGTGCCAGCAGCTTACAGCAGGGAGCGGGGGAGCAGTACTTC	CASSLQQGAGEQYF
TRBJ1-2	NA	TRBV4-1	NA	TGCGCCAGCAGCCCTTCTGAGGCCAGGGGCTATGGCTACACCTTC	CASSPSEARGYGYTF
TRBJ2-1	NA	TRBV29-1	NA	TGCAGCGTTGAAAAGTGGGCAGGAAACTCCGGTGAGCAGTTCTTC	CSVEKWAGNSGEQFF
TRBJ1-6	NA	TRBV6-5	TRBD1	TGTGCCAGCAGGACAGGGGGATCACCCCTCCACTTT	CASRTGGSPLHF
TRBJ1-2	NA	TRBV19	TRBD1	TGTGCCAGGAGGACAGGGGACGGCTACACCTTC	CARRTGDGYTF
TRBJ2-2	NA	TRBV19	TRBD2	TGTGCCAGTAGTATAGCGGCTAGCGGGAGGGCCTATGACACCGGGGAGCTGTTTTTT	CASSIAASGRAYDTGELFF
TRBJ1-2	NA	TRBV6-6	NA	TGTGCCAGCAGTTACTATCTGGGGGGGCGGGGCTACACCTTC	CASSYYLGGRGYTF
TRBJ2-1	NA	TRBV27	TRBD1	TGTGCCAGCAGTTTATTACAGGGGTACAATGAGCAGTTCTTC	CASSLLQGYNEQFF
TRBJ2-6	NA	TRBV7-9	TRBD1	TGTGCCAGCAGCACACACAGGGGCTCTGGGGCCAACGTCCTGACTTTC	CASSTHRGSGANVLTF
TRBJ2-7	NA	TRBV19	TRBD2	TGTGCCAGTAGTATACTAGCGGGAGCGGGCGAGCAGTACTTC	CASSILAGAGEQYF
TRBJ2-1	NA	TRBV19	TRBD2	TGTGCCAGTAGGAGGACTAGCGGGAGGCCTACCCTAACCTACAATGAGCAGTTCTTC	CASRRTSGRPTLTYNEQFF
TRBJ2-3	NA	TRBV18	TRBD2	TGTGCCAGCTCACGCATTAGCGGGGCTAGCACAGATACGCAGTATTTT	CASSRISGASTDTQYF
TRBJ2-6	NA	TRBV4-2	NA	TGTGCCAGCAGCCAAGATAGCGGCAGAGCCCGCTCTGGGGCCAACGTCCTGACTTTC	CASSQDSGRARSGANVLTF
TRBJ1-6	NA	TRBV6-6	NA	TGTGCCAGCAGGACCGGGACACCTAATTCACCCCTCCACTTT	CASRTGTPNSPLHF
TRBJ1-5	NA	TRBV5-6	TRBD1	TGTGCCAGCAGCTTGGGGGACGGGACAGGCAATCAGCCCCAGCATTTT	CASSLGDGTGNQPQHF
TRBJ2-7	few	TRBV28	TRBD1	TGTGCCAGCACCCCAACAGGGGCCCCTCAGGAGCAGTACTTC	CASTPTGAPQEQYF
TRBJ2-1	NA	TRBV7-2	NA	TGTGCCAGCAGCTTCCCCCAGATCACGTGGTTCTTC	CASSFPQITWFF
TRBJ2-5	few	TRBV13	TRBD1	TGTGCCAGCAGCCCCCGGACAGGGAACCAAGAGACCCAGTACTTC	CASSPRTGNQETQYF
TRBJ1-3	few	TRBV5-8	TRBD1	TGTGCCAGCAGCTCAAGACAGGGCGCTGGAAACACCATATATTTT	CASSSRQGAGNTIYF
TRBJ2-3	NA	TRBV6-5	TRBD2	TGTGCCAGCAGTCTAGCGGGAGCCTTCACAGATACGCAGTATTTT	CASSLAGAFTDTQYF
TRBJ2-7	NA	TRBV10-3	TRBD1	TGTGCCATCAGACGGACAGGGAGCTCCTACGAGCAGTACTTC	CAIRRTGSSYEQYF
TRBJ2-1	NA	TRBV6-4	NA	TGTGCCAGCAGATCCTTACAGGGATTCGGTGAGCAGTTCTTC	CASRSLQGFGEQFF
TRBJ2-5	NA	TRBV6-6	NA	TGTGCCAGCAGTTACCACTCTACTAGGCAGGAGACCCAGTACTTC	CASSYHSTRQETQYF
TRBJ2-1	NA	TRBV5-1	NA	TGCGCCAGCAGCTGGGAGGAAAATGAGCAGTTCTTC	CASSWEENEQFF
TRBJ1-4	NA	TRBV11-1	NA	TGTGCCAGCAGCTTAAGCGGGGAAATGAATGAAAAACTGTTTTTT	CASSLSGEMNEKLFF
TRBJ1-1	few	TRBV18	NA	TGTGCCAGCTCAAGTCAGGGTGTGAACACTGAAGCTTTCTTT	CASSSQGVNTEAFF
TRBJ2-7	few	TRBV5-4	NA	TGTGCCAGCAGCTTGGAAGGGGGTTACGAGCAGTACTTC	CASSLEGGYEQYF
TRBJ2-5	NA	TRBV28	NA	TGTGCCAGCAGAAGGGGCGTCGAGACCCAGTACTTC	CASRRGVETQYF
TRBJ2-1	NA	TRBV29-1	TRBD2	TGCAGCGGGATGGGTAGCGGGAGTGGGCATGAGCAGTTCTTC	CSGMGSGSGHEQFF
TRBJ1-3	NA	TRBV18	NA	TGTGCCAGCTCACCACCGGGCAGGGGAACTGGAAACACCATATATTTT	CASSPPGRGTGNTIYF
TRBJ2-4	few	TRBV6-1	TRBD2	TGTGCCAGCAGTGAAGGCCGGGAGGGAATTCAGTACTTC	CASSEGREGIQYF
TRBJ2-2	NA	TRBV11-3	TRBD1	TGTGCCAGCAGCCCAGGGGGCCAGAACACCGGGGAGCTGTTTTTT	CASSPGGQNTGELFF
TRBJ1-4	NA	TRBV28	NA	TGTGCCAGCATTGAAGGGAGTACTAATGAAAAACTGTTTTTT	CASIEGSTNEKLFF
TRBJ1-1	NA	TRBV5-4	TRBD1	TGTGCCAGCAGCACGATACAGGGGGGGAACACTGAAGCTTTCTTT	CASSTIQGGNTEAFF
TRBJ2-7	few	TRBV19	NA	TGTGCCAGTACCCCGACAGGAGGTATCTACGAGCAGTACTTC	CASTPTGGIYEQYF
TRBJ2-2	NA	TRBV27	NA	TGTGCCAGCAGTTTCGGCGGGTCGAACACCGGGGAGCTGTTTTTT	CASSFGGSNTGELFF
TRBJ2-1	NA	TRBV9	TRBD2	TGTGCCAGCAGCGTAGTTAGCGGGTGGTCCTACAATGAGCAGTTCTTC	CASSVVSGWSYNEQFF
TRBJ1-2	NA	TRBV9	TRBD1	TGTGCCAGCAGCCCTCGGACAGGGGGTTCGGTATCGAGATTCGGGTATAACTATGGCTACACCTTC	CASSPRTGGSVSRFGYNYGYTF
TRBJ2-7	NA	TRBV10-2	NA	TGCGCCAGCAGTGAATCCGGGAGACAGTTCTACGAGCAGTACTTC	CASSESGRQFYEQYF
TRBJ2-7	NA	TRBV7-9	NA	TGTGCCAGCAGCTCGAACAGGGTCCACGAGCAGTACTTC	CASSSNRVHEQYF
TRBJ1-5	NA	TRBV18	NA	TGTGCCAGCTCACCACCGGGGGGGGGAGGCAATCAGCCCCAGCATTTT	CASSPPGGGGNQPQHF
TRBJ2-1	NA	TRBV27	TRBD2	TGTGCCAGCAGAGAACTAGCGGGAGAAGTGTTCTTC	CASRELAGEVFF
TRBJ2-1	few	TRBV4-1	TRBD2	TGCGCCAGCAGCCAAAGGGAGGGCCCCCACAATGAGCAGTTCTTC	CASSQREGPHNEQFF
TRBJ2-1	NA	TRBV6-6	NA	TGTGCCAGCAGCGGACAGTCATCGGACGGCGATGAGCAGTTCTTC	CASSGQSSDGDEQFF
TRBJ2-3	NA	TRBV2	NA	TGTGCCAGCAACAGATATAGCACAGATACGCAGTATTTT	CASNRYSTDTQYF